A selection of T cell receptor beta chains follows, all from one sample in a study of blood T cell repertoires in COVID-19. Some clones are missing from TCRdb's copy, which holds only in-frame ones; the method was immunoSEQ multiplex PCR. In the table there are hundreds of thousands of clones, approximately 90% of which are singletons. Sequencing was carried out using PBMCs or T cells enriched from blood (not recorded which). These receptors were obtained from a woman aged 18-29 years with acute COVID-19. The CDR3 runs from the conserved cysteine through the conserved F or W. A D gene is named only where the DNA matches it firmly. The size field is filled for only some rows; it gives once, few, many or a size class.

size: few
D: -
V: TRBV3-1/TRBV3-2
J: TRBJ1-3
CDR3: CASSQEWAVSGNTIYF
DNA: TGTGCCAGCAGCCAAGAATGGGCAGTCTCTGGAAACACCATATATTTT

size: -
D: TRBD2
V: TRBV28
J: TRBJ2-7
CDR3: CASSITSGLSYEQYF
DNA: TGTGCCAGCAGCATTACTAGCGGGCTGTCCTACGAGCAGTACTTC

size: -
D: -
V: TRBV18
J: TRBJ1-5
CDR3: CASSPGSHNQPQHF
DNA: TGTGCCAGCTCACCCGGTTCTCACAATCAGCCCCAGCATTTT

size: -
D: TRBD2
V: TRBV27
J: TRBJ2-7
CDR3: CASSSLAGSPYEQYF
DNA: TGTGCCAGCAGTTCCTTAGCGGGGAGCCCCTACGAGCAGTACTTC

size: once
D: -
V: TRBV7-9
J: TRBJ1-2
CDR3: CASSTDSNYGYTF
DNA: TGTGCCAGCAGCACCGACAGTAACTATGGCTACACCTTC

size: -
D: -
V: TRBV27
J: TRBJ2-7
CDR3: CASRTGTANYEQYF
DNA: TGTGCCAGCAGAACCGGGACTGCAAACTACGAGCAGTACTTC

size: once
D: -
V: TRBV7-9
J: TRBJ1-4
CDR3: CASSSGSVAEKLFF
DNA: TGTGCCAGCAGCTCAGGGTCAGTGGCTGAAAAACTGTTTTTT

size: -
D: -
V: TRBV5-1
J: TRBJ1-2
CDR3: CASGGRESGYGYTF
DNA: TGCGCCAGCGGAGGCCGGGAGTCGGGCTATGGCTACACCTTC

size: -
D: TRBD1
V: TRBV2
J: TRBJ2-7
CDR3: CASSAKGTGWAYEQYF
DNA: TGTGCCAGCAGCGCAAAAGGGACAGGATGGGCCTACGAGCAGTACTTC

size: few
D: -
V: TRBV19
J: TRBJ1-2
CDR3: CASTLNRQDNGYTF
DNA: TGTGCCAGTACCCTTAATAGACAGGATAATGGCTACACCTTC

size: -
D: -
V: TRBV10-1
J: TRBJ2-1
CDR3: CASSEFSGFYEQFF
DNA: TGCGCCAGCAGTGAATTTAGCGGTTTCTATGAGCAGTTCTTC

size: -
D: TRBD2
V: TRBV4-2
J: TRBJ2-7
CDR3: CASSQDWSGGGYEQYF
DNA: TGTGCCAGCAGCCAAGATTGGTCGGGAGGAGGGTACGAGCAGTACTTC

size: once
D: TRBD2
V: TRBV11-2
J: TRBJ2-7
CDR3: CASSLGGGHYEQYF
DNA: TGTGCCAGCAGCTTAGGCGGGGGTCACTACGAGCAGTACTTC

size: -
D: -
V: TRBV18
J: TRBJ1-2
CDR3: CASSPDSLLYGYTF
DNA: TGTGCCAGCTCACCAGACAGTCTCCTCTATGGCTACACCTTC

size: -
D: -
V: TRBV10-1
J: TRBJ1-6
CDR3: CASSEGTGNSPLHF
DNA: TGCGCCAGCAGTGAGGGAACAGGGAATTCACCCCTCCACTTT

size: -
D: -
V: TRBV19
J: TRBJ1-1
CDR3: CASSIDGTGSMAFF
DNA: TGTGCCAGTAGTATAGACGGTACAGGGTCGATGGCTTTCTTT

size: once
D: TRBD1
V: TRBV13
J: TRBJ2-7
CDR3: CASSSRLQGKPYEQYF
DNA: TGTGCCAGCAGCTCGAGACTACAGGGGAAGCCCTACGAGCAGTACTTC

size: -
D: TRBD1
V: TRBV11-3
J: TRBJ2-7
CDR3: CASSPRTGASYEQYF
DNA: TGTGCCAGCAGCCCCAGGACAGGGGCCTCCTACGAGCAGTACTTC

size: once
D: TRBD2
V: TRBV9
J: TRBJ2-7
CDR3: CASSPTSGPSSYEQYF
DNA: TGTGCCAGCAGCCCTACTAGCGGGCCCAGCTCCTACGAGCAGTACTTC

size: -
D: -
V: TRBV28
J: TRBJ2-3
CDR3: CASSFGGDTQYF
DNA: TGTGCCAGCAGTTTTGGGGGGGATACGCAGTATTTT

size: -
D: TRBD1
V: TRBV2
J: TRBJ1-4
CDR3: CASSERQGGREKLFF
DNA: TGTGCCAGCAGTGAGAGGCAGGGGGGTCGGGAAAAACTGTTTTTT

size: -
D: TRBD2
V: TRBV12-3/TRBV12-4
J: TRBJ2-5
CDR3: CASRPSGTETQYF
DNA: TGTGCCAGCAGGCCTAGCGGGACGGAGACCCAGTACTTC

size: -
D: -
V: TRBV11-2
J: TRBJ1-5
CDR3: CASSLGRNSNQPQHF
DNA: TGTGCCAGCAGCTTAGGCAGGAATAGCAATCAGCCCCAGCATTTT

size: -
D: TRBD2
V: TRBV7-8
J: TRBJ2-7
CDR3: CASSVNGAGGSKYEQYF
DNA: TGTGCCAGCAGCGTAAACGGGGCCGGCGGGAGTAAATACGAGCAGTACTTC

size: -
D: TRBD2
V: TRBV7-2
J: TRBJ2-7
CDR3: CASSPRTSGSSEQYF
DNA: TGTGCCAGCAGCCCACGGACTAGCGGGAGCTCCGAGCAGTACTTC

size: few
D: -
V: TRBV6-6
J: TRBJ1-3
CDR3: CASSRDGLPGSGNTIYF
DNA: TGTGCCAGCAGTCGTGACGGCCTCCCGGGGTCTGGAAACACCATATATTTT

size: once
D: TRBD2
V: TRBV10-2
J: TRBJ2-7
CDR3: CASRGLAGTIPNEQYF
DNA: TGCGCCAGCAGGGGACTAGCGGGAACTATCCCGAACGAGCAGTACTTC

size: -
D: -
V: TRBV12-3/TRBV12-4
J: TRBJ1-2
CDR3: CASRPRAVYGYTF
DNA: TGTGCCAGCAGGCCGCGGGCGGTCTATGGCTACACCTTC

size: -
D: -
V: TRBV2
J: TRBJ1-1
CDR3: CASGSGTEAFF
DNA: TGTGCCAGTGGGTCGGGGACTGAAGCTTTCTTT

size: -
D: -
V: TRBV7-9
J: TRBJ1-2
CDR3: CASSQTANYGYTF
DNA: TGTGCCAGCAGCCAAACAGCTAACTATGGCTACACCTTC

size: -
D: -
V: TRBV27
J: TRBJ1-2
CDR3: CASSGHRADGYTF
DNA: TGTGCCAGCAGTGGCCACAGGGCTGATGGCTACACCTTC

size: -
D: TRBD2
V: TRBV28
J: TRBJ2-7
CDR3: CASSSAGTSVYEQYF
DNA: TGTGCCAGCAGTTCCGCCGGGACTAGCGTCTACGAGCAGTACTTC

size: -
D: -
V: TRBV29-1
J: TRBJ2-2
CDR3: CSVVGDTGELFF
DNA: TGCAGCGTTGTGGGCGACACCGGGGAGCTGTTTTTT

size: -
D: TRBD1
V: TRBV28
J: TRBJ2-7
CDR3: CASSAGTGGYEQYF
DNA: TGTGCCAGCAGCGCGGGGACAGGGGGTTACGAGCAGTACTTC

size: few
D: TRBD1
V: TRBV4-1
J: TRBJ1-2
CDR3: CASSQIATGTGVYGYTF
DNA: TGCGCCAGCAGCCAGATAGCAACGGGGACAGGGGTCTATGGCTACACCTTC

size: -
D: TRBD1
V: TRBV9
J: TRBJ1-3
CDR3: CASGQGSGNTIYF
DNA: TGTGCCAGTGGACAGGGCTCTGGAAACACCATATATTTT

size: -
D: -
V: TRBV4-1
J: TRBJ1-1
CDR3: CASSQEGGRGLYTEAFF
DNA: TGCGCCAGCAGCCAAGAGGGTGGTCGGGGGTTATACACTGAAGCTTTCTTT

size: -
D: TRBD1
V: TRBV7-9
J: TRBJ2-1
CDR3: CASSFGTGVRNEQFF
DNA: TGTGCCAGCAGCTTCGGAACAGGGGTAAGGAATGAGCAGTTCTTC

size: -
D: -
V: TRBV6-5
J: TRBJ1-2
CDR3: CASSYSTGLLYGYTF
DNA: TGTGCCAGCAGTTACTCGACAGGATTACTCTATGGCTACACCTTC

size: -
D: -
V: TRBV19
J: TRBJ2-1
CDR3: CASSGASEAYNEQFF
DNA: TGTGCCAGTAGTGGGGCTAGCGAGGCCTACAATGAGCAGTTCTTC